The 5 T cell receptor beta chains in this list originate from one sample, sequenced in a study of shared T cell receptors in the human thymus. Repertoires were generated with immunoSEQ multiplex PCR, while TCRdb's copy carries only in-frame clones and drops some. Of 700,000 or so clones listed, approximately 85% are singletons. The same sample was also used in a study of human thymus T cells.

The material sequenced was thymocytes. These receptors all stem from a girl under three years old with a congenital heart defect.

This clone has more than one count but fewer than ten. The chain uses TRBV29-1 and TRBJ2-7, with 11 bases identical to TRBD2. Germline-derived CDR1 and CDR2 are SQVTM and ANQGSEA. Germline trimming cut 0 bases from V and 5 bases from J; bases unmatched to any gene: 6. The CDR3 has 15 amino acids. CDR3 in DNA: TGCAGCGTTGAAGATACTAGCGGGGGTGTCAACGAGCAGTACTTC. It codes for CSVEDTSGGVNEQYF.

J is TRBJ1-1 and V is TRBV28, with D possibly matching TRBD1 (5 bases). Germline CDR1 reads MDHEN; CDR2 reads SYDVKM. The CDR3 consists of 15 residues. V lost 5 bases and J lost 0, with 13 bases in between. The CDR3 sequence is CASSPAGRMNTEAFF. Written as DNA, the CDR3 is TGTGCCAGCAGTCCGGCGGGGCGGATGAACACTGAAGCTTTCTTT.

This clone occurred once. This rearrangement joins TRBV2 to TRBJ1-1; 7 positions match TRBD1. V lost 6 bases to trimming and J lost 5 bases; unmatched junction nucleotides: 12. Germline-derived CDR1 and CDR2 are SNHLY and FYNNEI. The CDR3 length is 15 residues. CDR3 nucleotide sequence: TGTGCCAGCAGGGACCATGACAGGGATTGGACTGAAGCTTTCTTT. Translated: CASRDHDRDWTEAFF.

The V and J genes are TRBV12-1 and TRBJ2-1; TRBD1, the table's D call, lacks a check against the DNA. TRBV12-1 is given as a pseudogene. The CDR3 sequence is 13 residues long. CDR3 residues: CASSLWPGATQFF. The CDR3, as DNA: TGTGCCAGCAGTTTGTGGCCTGGGGCGACGCAGTTCTTC.

This sequence joins TRBV7-9 and TRBJ1-6; 7 bases are a match to TRBD1. The trim removed 1 base at V and 9 bases at J, leaving 12 bases unmatched. There are 17 residues in the CDR3. The germline CDR1 and CDR2 sequences are SEHNR and FQNEAQ (reference sequence). In DNA, the CDR3 is TGTGCCAGCAGCTTAGTACCTGGTGAAGGGGGCCGTTCACCCCTCCACTTT. This encodes CASSLVPGEGGRSPLHF.